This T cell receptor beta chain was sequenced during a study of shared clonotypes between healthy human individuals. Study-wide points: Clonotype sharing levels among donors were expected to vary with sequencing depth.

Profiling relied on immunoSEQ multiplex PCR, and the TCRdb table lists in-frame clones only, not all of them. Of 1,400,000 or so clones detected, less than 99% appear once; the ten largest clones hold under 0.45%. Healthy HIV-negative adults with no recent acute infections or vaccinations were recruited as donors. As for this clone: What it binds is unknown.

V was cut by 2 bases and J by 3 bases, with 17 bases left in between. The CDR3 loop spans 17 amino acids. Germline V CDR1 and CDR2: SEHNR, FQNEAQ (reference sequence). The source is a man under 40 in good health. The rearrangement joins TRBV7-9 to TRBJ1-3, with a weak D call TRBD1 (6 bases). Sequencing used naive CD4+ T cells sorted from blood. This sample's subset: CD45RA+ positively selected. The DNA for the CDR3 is TGTGCCAGCAGCTTATTCCCTGGCAGGGGTGATGGAAACACCATATATTTT. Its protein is CASSLFPGRGDGNTIYF.